This TCR beta chain is from a study of shared clonotypes between healthy human individuals. Some clones are missing from TCRdb's copy, which holds only in-frame ones; the method was immunoSEQ multiplex PCR. The profile shows about 1.1 million clones, roughly 74% of them singletons. CD45RA+ naive and CD45RA-negative memory subsets were separated from CD4+ cells. V was pared by 2 bases and J by 0 bases, with 7 bases between. Germline values: CDR1 MNHEY, CDR2 SVGAGI. The CDR3 totals 14 residues. To note about this clone: This may stem from a read error, because a much larger clone lies one nucleotide away.

Sequencing was carried out using memory CD4+ T cells from PBMCs. Subset defined: CD45RA-negative fraction. The chain is built from TRBV6-5 and TRBJ1-1; possibly TRBD1 for D (6 bases). The sequence was obtained from a young man in good health. Some clones in this sample may be carry-over from other donors' samples. The chain's CDR3 is CASSYGQLNTEAFF. CDR3 in DNA: TGTGCCAGCAGTTACGGACAGCTGAACACTGAAGCTTTCTTT.